What follows are 21 T cell receptor beta chains derived from one specimen sequenced in a study of blood T cell repertoires in COVID-19. Generated by immunoSEQ multiplex PCR, the TCRdb table keeps only in-frame clones and is missing some. The table shows about 300,000 clones, with roughly 83% occurring only once. Sequencing was done on a sample of peripheral blood. The source is a human donor with COVID-19, enrolled during active disease. The donor label of this sample is uncertain.

The chain couples TRBV18 to TRBJ1-3; D is possibly TRBD1 (5 bases). CDR3 length: 13 residues. V gave up 6 bases and J gave up 2 bases, with 8 bases separating them. CDR1 and CDR2 from the germline V gene are KGHSH and LQKENI. CDR3: CASSPDTGNTIYF. As DNA, the CDR3 is TGTGCCAGCTCGCCGGACACTGGAAACACCATATATTTT. Based on the CDR3 plus reference TRBV18 and TRBJ1-3, the full variable domain is NAGVMQNPRHLVRRRGQEARLRCSPMKGHSHVYWYRQLPEEGLKFMVYLQKENIIDESGMPKERFSAEFPKEGPSILRIQQVVRGDSAAYFCASSPDTGNTIYFGEGSWLTVV.

This sequence joins TRBV28 and TRBJ1-1; D unresolved. Trimming pared 8 bases from V and 0 bases from J, leaving 7 bases between. CDR3 size: 12 residues. CDR1 is MDHEN and CDR2 is SYDVKM in the germline V gene. The CDR3 DNA is TGTGCCAGCGACTCCTTGAACACTGAAGCTTTCTTT. It is translated as CASDSLNTEAFF.

V and J are TRBV28 and TRBJ1-2, with D perhaps TRBD1 (6 bases). The germline gives CDR1 MDHEN, CDR2 SYDVKM. The CDR3 runs 13 residues. V lost 7 bases, J lost 7 bases, and 16 bases lay in between. The CDR3, as DNA: TGTGCCAGCAACCCCACAGGGTTCGGTGGCTACACCTTC. It specifies CASNPTGFGGYTF.

The chain has TRBV5-5 and TRBJ1-4; D is uncertain. The CDR3 runs 12 residues. Per germline, CDR1 SGHKS and CDR2 YYEKEE (reference sequence). V lost 0 bases, J lost 12 bases, and 9 bases lay in between. CDR3 loop: CASSLAGAELFF. In DNA form, the CDR3 reads TGTGCCAGCAGCTTGGCAGGTGCTGAACTGTTTTTT.

The V gene is TRBV28, the J gene TRBJ2-7, with D possibly TRBD2 on 7 matching bases. V shed 3 bases and J shed 3 bases, with 12 bases lying between them. Germline V gene lookup returns CDR1 MDHEN and CDR2 SYDVKM. CDR3 size: 14 residues. In nucleotides, the CDR3 is TGTGCCAGCAGTTTGAGGGGGGGGGACTACGAGCAGTACTTC. Translation gives CASSLRGGDYEQYF.

The rearrangement links TRBV27 to TRBJ2-3; weak D call: TRBD1 (5 bases). CDR3 size: 13 residues. The ends were cut back, 2 bases at V and 5 bases at J, with 8 bases in the middle. From germline, CDR1 is MNHEY and CDR2 SMNVEV (reference sequence). CDR3 nucleotides: TGTGCCAGCAGTTTAGGGGCAGGAGATACGCAGTATTTT. As protein: CASSLGAGDTQYF.

The chain joins TRBV27 to TRBJ2-2; 9 positions agree with TRBD2. This CDR3 has 15 residues. J gave up 3 bases and V 5 bases, and 4 bases lay outside the gene matches. The V gene's germline CDR1 is MNHEY and CDR2 SMNVEV (reference sequence). The chain's CDR3 is CASSPGTSYTGELFF. DNA of the CDR3: TGTGCCAGCAGTCCCGGGACTAGCTACACCGGGGAGCTGTTTTTT.

The V and J genes are TRBV28 and TRBJ1-2; a possible D gene is TRBD1 (6 bases). Germline V gene sequence: CDR1 MDHEN, CDR2 SYDVKM. This CDR3 has 16 amino acids. V dropped 3 bases and J dropped 5 bases, with 19 bases sitting between them. CDR3 nucleotide sequence: TGTGCCAGCAGTTTGCCCCTACAGGGCCCGGGGTATGGCTACACCTTC. It codes for CASSLPLQGPGYGYTF.

The chain joins TRBV24-1 to TRBJ2-1; no reliable D call. V was pared by 3 bases and J by 4 bases, with 12 bases between. The CDR3 runs 15 residues. Per germline, CDR1 KGHDR and CDR2 SFDVKD. The DNA for the CDR3 is TGTGCCACCAGTGATAAGCTAGGCCTGTACAATGAGCAGTTCTTC. It is translated as CATSDKLGLYNEQFF.

This rearrangement joins TRBV10-3 to TRBJ1-1; D might be TRBD1 (6 bases). This CDR3 has 14 residues. V dropped 10 bases and J dropped 2 bases, with 17 bases sitting between them. Germline CDR1 and CDR2: ENHRY and SYGVKD. The CDR3 nucleotides read TGTGCCACCGGGGGGGCGGGAGTTAACACTGAAGCTTTCTTT. It yields the protein CATGGAGVNTEAFF.

The chain uses TRBV5-4 and TRBJ1-1; a weak D match, TRBD1 (6 bases). Trimming cost V 4 bases and J 11 bases, with 15 bases left between them. The germline CDR1 and CDR2 sequences are SGHNT and YYREEE (reference sequence). CDR3 size: 12 residues. CDR3 nucleotides: TGTGCCAGCAGCCCTCTTGGGGGCGGGGCTTTCTTT. This codes for CASSPLGGGAFF.

The chain carries TRBV7-3 and TRBJ2-7, with a tentative D call TRBD2 (5 bases). The CDR3 is 14 residues long. With 1 base removed from V and 3 bases from J, the gap between germline ends came to 10 bases. From germline, CDR1 is SGHTA and CDR2 FQGTGA. In DNA form, the CDR3 reads TGTGCCAGCAGCTTAAGTGGAGGCGGCTACGAGCAGTACTTC. Its protein is CASSLSGGGYEQYF.

The V gene is TRBV28, the J gene TRBJ2-5; possibly TRBD2 for D (6 bases). The CDR3 totals 13 residues. The V gene lost 6 bases and the J gene lost 2 bases, with 10 bases spanning the gap. Looked up from germline, CDR1 is MDHEN and CDR2 is SYDVKM. Here the CDR3 DNA reads TGTGCCAGCAGGACTAGGGCGCAAGAGACCCAGTACTTC. This encodes CASRTRAQETQYF.

The chain links TRBV7-2 to TRBJ1-2, with D possibly TRBD1 on 6 matching bases. This CDR3 region has 17 residues. Germline assignment: CDR1 SGHTA and CDR2 FQGNSA. V was shortened by 3 bases and J by 0 bases, with 17 bases between the two germline ends. Here the CDR3 DNA reads TGTGCCAGCAGCTTCCGGGCCACAGGGAGGGCTAACTATGGCTACACCTTC. This sequence encodes CASSFRATGRANYGYTF.

The chain joins TRBV6-6 to TRBJ2-2; a possible D gene is TRBD2 (5 bases). The V and J ends lost 4 bases and 6 bases respectively, with 18 bases between them. This CDR3 is built from 16 residues. Germline CDR1 is MNHNY and CDR2 is SVGAGI (reference sequence). The CDR3: CASSSTTSGEAGELFF. CDR3 sequence (DNA): TGTGCCAGCAGTTCCACAACTAGTGGTGAGGCCGGGGAGCTGTTTTTT.

CDR3 sequence reads: CASSSGISSYNEQFF. The CDR3 region has the DNA TGCGCCAGCAGCTCGGGAATTAGCTCCTACAATGAGCAGTTCTTC. This chain links TRBV5-1 with TRBJ2-1, with D perhaps TRBD2 (5 bases). Germline loops: CDR1 SGHRS, CDR2 YFSETQ. CDR3 length: 15 amino acids. The V end lost 3 bases, the J end lost 0 bases, and 10 bases lay between the germline ends. Supplemented by reference TRBV5-1 and TRBJ2-1, the full variable domain reads KAGVTQTPRYLIKTRGQQVTLSCSPISGHRSVSWYQQTPGQGLQFLFEYFSETQRNKGNFPGRFSGRQFSNSRSEMNVSTLELGDSALYLCASSSGISSYNEQFFGPGTRLTVL.

The chain employs TRBV30 and TRBJ1-1; the D is unclear. The germline V and J ends were trimmed by 0 bases and 1 base, with 9 bases remaining between them. Per germline, CDR1 GTSNPN and CDR2 SVGIG (reference sequence). This CDR3 is 14 amino acids long. Written as DNA, the CDR3 is TGTGCCTGGAGTGTGGGCAGAAAGAACACTGAAGCTTTCTTT. The encoded protein is CAWSVGRKNTEAFF.

The rearrangement joins TRBV5-1 to TRBJ1-5; TRBD1 is a possible D gene (6 bases). The germline CDR1 and CDR2 sequences are SGHRS and YFSETQ. The ends were cut back, 8 bases at V and 4 bases at J, with 10 bases in the middle. This CDR3 spans 12 amino acids. The CDR3 region is CARRQENQPQHF. CDR3 nucleotides: TGCGCCAGAAGACAGGAGAATCAGCCCCAGCATTTT. Based on the CDR3 plus reference TRBV5-1 and TRBJ1-5, the full variable domain is KAGVTQTPRYLIKTRGQQVTLSCSPISGHRSVSWYQQTPGQGLQFLFEYFSETQRNKGNFPGRFSGRQFSNSRSEMNVSTLELGDSALYLCARRQENQPQHFGDGTRLSIL.

The chain uses TRBV27 and TRBJ2-1; 7 positions agree with TRBD1. The CDR3 sequence is 15 residues long. Trimming took 8 bases from V and 0 from J; bases not matched to a gene: 7. Germline CDR1 is MNHEY and CDR2 is SMNVEV (reference sequence). For the CDR3, the DNA is TGTGCCAGCTCCACAGGGGCTAGCTCCTACAATGAGCAGTTCTTC. Residues: CASSTGASSYNEQFF.

This clone was seen a single time. The chain has TRBV16 and TRBJ1-2, with D maybe TRBD1 (5 bases). Germline V gene sequence: CDR1 KGHSY, CDR2 FQNENV. The V end lost 0 bases, the J end lost 7 bases, and 18 bases lay between the germline ends. The CDR3 totals 16 residues. The chain's CDR3 is CASSQSVSGDKAGYTF. The DNA for the CDR3 is TGTGCCAGCAGCCAATCAGTATCGGGGGATAAAGCTGGCTACACCTTC.

The V and J genes are TRBV6-6 and TRBJ1-4; 9 nucleotides agree with TRBD1. Germline loops: CDR1 MNHNY, CDR2 SVGAGI (reference sequence). The CDR3 runs 15 residues. The V segment lost 0 bases and the J segment 6 bases; nucleotides outside the gene matches: 2. The CDR3 region is CASSYSWTGDEKLFF. The CDR3 coding sequence is TGTGCCAGCAGTTACTCCTGGACAGGGGATGAAAAACTGTTTTTT.